This T cell receptor beta chain comes out of a study of cytomegalovirus exposure and HLA in healthy donors. The donors belonged to the approximately 120-subject validation cohort, separate from the approximately 670-subject first cohort. As to this clone: Antigen unknown.

The CDR3 length is 14 residues. J gave up 3 bases and V 6 bases, and 5 bases lay outside the gene matches. Germline V lookup: CDR1 SNHLY, CDR2 FYNNEI. Study conclusions and caveats: Reports described diagnosis of cytomegalovirus status by the classifier as highly specific and sensitive. Some TCR beta chains (roughly 160 of them) were listed as cytomegalovirus-associated.

The table came from immunoSEQ multiplex PCR; TCRdb's copy has only in-frame clones and leaves some out. This sample carries about 44,000 clones, 93% of them seen once, and the ten largest clones take roughly 2%. The rearrangement links TRBV2 to TRBJ2-3, with TRBD2 matching over 8 bases. The source is a woman younger than 35 in good health and CMV-seronegative. Source material: PBMCs. Here the CDR3 reads CASRRTGGTDTQYF. The CDR3 DNA follows: TGTGCCAGCAGGAGGACGGGGGGGACAGATACGCAGTATTTT.